Reported below is one T cell receptor (beta chain). These data belong to a study of blood T cell repertoires in COVID-19. About the research overall: From the United States, Italy and Spain came samples of acute and convalescent COVID-19. PBMCs, B-cell-depleted T cells, or T cells provided the cDNA or gDNA that made up the material.

Per the original data handling: Quantification of nucleated cells was approximated via reference gene primer amplification. Sequenced by immunoSEQ multiplex PCR; TCRdb stores in-frame clones only, minus some. V and J calls and clone size are copied from that table; D and trimming were computed from the DNA. The repertoire consists of some 67,000 clones, with 87% occurring once and the leading ten covering more than 15%. CDR3 length: 17 amino acids. The V and J ends lost 0 bases and 2 bases, in that order; junction bases with no gene match: 8. The germline V gene has CDR1 SGDLS and CDR2 YYNGEE. The sequenced sample consisted of peripheral blood. This receptor was taken from a woman of 80 years or more with acute or convalescent COVID-19. The genes are TRBV9 and TRBJ1-5; 7 nucleotides match TRBD1. CDR3 sequence: CASSVGDSLRGNQPQHF. The DNA for the CDR3 is TGTGCCAGCAGCGTAGGGGACAGCTTAAGGGGCAATCAGCCCCAGCATTTT.